One and the same sample provided the 5 T cell receptor beta chains below, sequenced in a study of cytomegalovirus exposure and HLA in healthy donors. Primers: 60 Vbeta forward and 13 Jbeta reverse. Some clones are missing from TCRdb's copy, which holds only in-frame ones; the method was immunoSEQ multiplex PCR. Among 150,000 or so clones listed, about 88% were seen once. Sequences were obtained from PBMCs. The origin of the receptors is a young man in good health and CMV-seropositive.

The chain employs TRBV7-9 and TRBJ1-1; maybe TRBD1 (6 bases). The V and J ends lost 3 bases and 7 bases respectively, with 12 bases between them. This CDR3 comprises 13 residues. CDR1 is SEHNR and CDR2 is FQNEAQ in the germline V gene (reference sequence). CDR3 loop: CASSLAGAYEAFF. The CDR3 DNA is TGTGCCAGCAGCTTGGCAGGGGCCTATGAAGCTTTCTTT.

The V call is TRBV7-2, the J call TRBJ1-5; TRBD1 agrees at 7 bases. The CDR3 is made up of 15 amino acids. Trimming took 1 base from V and 4 from J; bases not matched to a gene: 4. Germline V gene data show CDR1 as SGHTA and CDR2 as FQGNSA. CDR3 amino acids: CASSLGDRENQPQHF. In DNA form, the CDR3 reads TGTGCCAGCAGCTTAGGTGACAGGGAGAATCAGCCCCAGCATTTT.

The genes are TRBV19 and TRBJ1-1; D is perhaps TRBD1 (5 bases). There are 14 residues in the CDR3. CDR1 LNHDA and CDR2 SQIVND come from the germline V gene (reference sequence). Deletions cut 2 bases from V and 3 bases from J, with 10 bases between. CDR3 sequence reads: CASSIQGGDTEAFF. The CDR3 nucleotides are TGTGCCAGTAGTATACAGGGAGGGGACACTGAAGCTTTCTTT.

This clone came up a few times. This rearrangement joins TRBV4-1 to TRBJ2-3; 7 bases are a match to TRBD1. With 2 bases clipped from V and 1 base from J, the junction kept 3 bases outside the gene matches. This CDR3 spans 15 amino acids. Germline lookup yields CDR1 MGHRA and CDR2 YSYEKL. The CDR3 here is CASSQPDRGTDTQYF. CDR3 sequence (DNA): TGCGCCAGCAGCCAACCCGACAGGGGCACAGATACGCAGTATTTT.

V and J are TRBV7-2 and TRBJ1-1; the D gene is possibly TRBD1 (5 bases). V was cut by 1 base and J by 11 bases, with 11 bases left in between. The CDR3 is 12 residues long. Per germline, CDR1 SGHTA and CDR2 FQGNSA. The chain's CDR3 is CASSLDKGPAFF. Written as DNA, the CDR3 is TGTGCCAGCAGCTTAGACAAGGGGCCGGCTTTCTTT.